The 7 T cell receptor beta chains listed next were all sequenced from one sample in a study of T cell repertoires in cytomegalovirus infection. TCRdb redid the calling of the reads with MiXCR, one entry per CDR3 protein. Here the sample spans 200,000 to 250,000 distinct CDR3 sequences, 22% being singletons. Sequencing was carried out using CD8+ T cells from PBMCs. These receptor sequences come from a human donor in good health (CMV status not recorded). Some clones in this sample may be carry-over from other donors' samples.

This clonotype has only a few counts. The gene calls are TRBV7-8 and TRBJ2-5; TRBD2 agrees at 12 bases. CDR3 length: 16 amino acids. In germline, CDR1 is SGHVS, CDR2 FQNEAQ. V lost 4 bases to trimming and J lost 0 bases; unmatched junction nucleotides: 3. The CDR3 spells CASSSWTSGDQETQYF. CDR3 sequence (DNA): TGTGCCAGCAGCTCTTGGACTAGCGGGGACCAAGAGACCCAGTACTTC.

This clonotype was seen many times. This chain joins TRBV27 and TRBJ2-7, with D perhaps matching TRBD2 (7 bases). V lost 3 bases, J lost 5 bases, and 11 bases lay in between. Looked up from germline, CDR1 is MNHEY and CDR2 is SMNVEV (reference sequence). The CDR3 is 13 amino acids. This chain's CDR3 is CASSLVGGDEQYF. The DNA of the CDR3 is TGTGCCAGCAGTTTGGTAGGGGGGGACGAGCAGTACTTC.

This clonotype was observed a few times. A junction boundary mismatches the germline segment, possibly from a read error. V is TRBV7-9 and J is TRBJ2-3, with TRBD2 matching 8 bases. This CDR3 has 11 amino acids. CDR1 is SEHNR, CDR2 FQNEAQ, per germline (reference sequence). The DNA for the CDR3 is TGTGCCAGCAGCTTTAGTAGCGGGGCACATTTT. Its translation is CASSFSSGAHF.

This clonotype was seen more than once but under ten times. The chain links TRBV7-9 to TRBJ2-3, with D tentatively TRBD1 (5 bases). The V gene lost 5 bases and the J gene lost 6 bases, with 12 bases spanning the gap. This CDR3 region has 13 residues. CDR1 and CDR2 from the germline V gene are SEHNR and FQNEAQ (reference sequence). CDR3 loop: CASSPGAVDTQYF. The CDR3 coding sequence is TGTGCCAGCAGCCCTGGGGCAGTGGATACGCAGTATTTT.

This chain connects TRBV7-8 to TRBJ2-7; D unresolved. V was pared by 0 bases and J by 8 bases, with 14 bases between. The CDR3 covers 14 residues. The germline V gene encodes CDR1 SGHVS and CDR2 FQNEAQ. As DNA, the CDR3 is TGTGCCAGCAGCTTAGCCCCCCCCCCGAAGCAGCAGTACTTC. It yields the protein CASSLAPPPKQQYF.

This clonotype came up a few times. The V gene is TRBV6-5, the J gene TRBJ2-2; D is unclear. V shed 0 bases and J shed 6 bases, with 11 bases lying between them. CDR3 length equals 15 residues. Germline V gene data show CDR1 as MNHEY and CDR2 as SVGAGI. CDR3 nucleotide sequence: TGTGCCAGCAGTTACTCCGGAGAAGTGGCCGGGGAGCTGTTTTTT. Encoded protein: CASSYSGEVAGELFF.

This clonotype was observed many times. V usage is TRBV7-8 and J usage is TRBJ2-7; weak D call: TRBD1 (5 bases). The CDR3 totals 16 residues. CDR1 and CDR2 from the germline V gene are SGHVS and FQNEAQ. The germline V and J ends were trimmed by 0 bases and 3 bases, with 15 bases remaining between them. In DNA, the CDR3 is TGTGCCAGCAGCTTAGCTGGAAACAGGCGATACTACGAGCAGTACTTC. This encodes CASSLAGNRRYYEQYF.